Listed below are T cell receptor beta chains from one sample, sequenced in a study of response to subunit inactivated influenza vaccine. TCRdb passed the RT-PCR reads through MiXCR, listing each CDR3 protein once. The sample yields over 400,000 distinct CDR3 sequences, roughly 13% seen once. The source was PBMCs from blood, collected about 40 days after vaccination. These receptors were taken from a man over 45 who received an inactivated influenza vaccine. Both conserved end residues are part of each CDR3. Fields, in order: clone size, J gene, V gene, D gene, CDR3 DNA, CDR3 protein. D genes are given only for firm matches. The size field is filled for only some rows; it gives once, few, many or a size class.

clone size: -; J gene: TRBJ1-4; V gene: TRBV5-1; D gene: -; CDR3 DNA: TGCGCCAGCACACGCCAGTGGGGATCAACTAATGAAAAACTGTTTTTT; CDR3 protein: CASTRQWGSTNEKLFF
clone size: few; J gene: TRBJ2-7; V gene: TRBV5-1; D gene: -; CDR3 DNA: TGCGCCAGCAGCTTGGGAATTCCGGGGCGAACCTACGAGCAGTACTTC; CDR3 protein: CASSLGIPGRTYEQYF
clone size: few; J gene: TRBJ1-1; V gene: TRBV5-1; D gene: -; CDR3 DNA: TGCGCCAGCAGCTTGGAAGGCCAGTACACTGAAGCTTTCTTT; CDR3 protein: CASSLEGQYTEAFF
clone size: -; J gene: TRBJ2-1; V gene: TRBV6-1; D gene: TRBD1; CDR3 DNA: TGTGCCAGCAGTCCCGGGGACAGCGATGAGCAGTTCTTC; CDR3 protein: CASSPGDSDEQFF
clone size: -; J gene: TRBJ2-4; V gene: TRBV15; D gene: TRBD1; CDR3 DNA: TGTGCCACCAGCAGACCTTCCGGGACAGGGGTGTTTGGCGCCAAAAACATTCAGTACTTC; CDR3 protein: CATSRPSGTGVFGAKNIQYF
clone size: few; J gene: TRBJ1-3; V gene: TRBV3-1; D gene: TRBD1; CDR3 DNA: TGTGCCAGCAGCCCTTTCGCCGGGACAGGTTTATTTGGAAACACCATATATTTT; CDR3 protein: CASSPFAGTGLFGNTIYF
clone size: -; J gene: TRBJ1-1; V gene: TRBV29-1; D gene: TRBD1; CDR3 DNA: TGCAGCGTTGTGACAGGGCAGGGGGAAGCTTTCTTT; CDR3 protein: CSVVTGQGEAFF
clone size: -; J gene: TRBJ1-2; V gene: TRBV10-3; D gene: -; CDR3 DNA: TGTGCCATCAGTGTTGGCGAGGGGCAAGGCTACACCTTC; CDR3 protein: CAISVGEGQGYTF
clone size: few; J gene: TRBJ1-1; V gene: TRBV29-1; D gene: TRBD1; CDR3 DNA: TGCAGCGTCAACCGGGACAGGAACACTGAAGCTTTCTTT; CDR3 protein: CSVNRDRNTEAFF
clone size: -; J gene: TRBJ2-5; V gene: TRBV9; D gene: TRBD2; CDR3 DNA: TGTGCCAGCAGCGTAGTAGGCACTAGCGGGAGCCAAGAGACCCAGTACTTC; CDR3 protein: CASSVVGTSGSQETQYF
clone size: many; J gene: TRBJ2-1; V gene: TRBV6-1; D gene: TRBD2; CDR3 DNA: TGTGCCAGCAGTCCTTGGACTAGCGGGAGGAATGAGCAGTTCTTC; CDR3 protein: CASSPWTSGRNEQFF
clone size: few; J gene: TRBJ2-7; V gene: TRBV6-5; D gene: -; CDR3 DNA: TGTGCCAGCAGTTACGTTCTTAGGGGAGAGCAGTACTTC; CDR3 protein: CASSYVLRGEQYF
clone size: -; J gene: TRBJ2-1; V gene: TRBV12-3/TRBV12-4; D gene: TRBD1; CDR3 DNA: TGTGCCACTCAAGACAGGGAGACGGGCAATGAGCAGTTCTTC; CDR3 protein: CATQDRETGNEQFF
clone size: few; J gene: TRBJ1-3; V gene: TRBV7-9; D gene: -; CDR3 DNA: TGTGCCAGCAGTCATCGACAGGAGGGAAACACCATATATTTT; CDR3 protein: CASSHRQEGNTIYF
clone size: -; J gene: TRBJ2-7; V gene: TRBV27; D gene: -; CDR3 DNA: TGTGCCAGTTCCGCTGGTGGGGGCCCCTACGAGCAGTACTTC; CDR3 protein: CASSAGGGPYEQYF
clone size: -; J gene: TRBJ2-3; V gene: TRBV4-2; D gene: TRBD1; CDR3 DNA: TGTGCCAGCAGCCAAGATTTGGGACAGGGGATATATACGCAGTATTTT; CDR3 protein: CASSQDLGQGIYTQYF
clone size: few; J gene: TRBJ1-6; V gene: TRBV5-5; D gene: -; CDR3 DNA: TGTGCCAGCAGCTTGGAGGTCCAGGGTGGTTCACCCCTCCACTTT; CDR3 protein: CASSLEVQGGSPLHF
clone size: few; J gene: TRBJ2-3; V gene: TRBV14; D gene: TRBD2; CDR3 DNA: TGTGCCAGCAGCCCCGGAGGAGCGGGGCGAGCAGATACGCAGTATTTT; CDR3 protein: CASSPGGAGRADTQYF
clone size: few; J gene: TRBJ2-7; V gene: TRBV27; D gene: TRBD1; CDR3 DNA: TGTGCCAGCAGCACGTCGGACAGGGGACCCTACGAGCAGTACTTC; CDR3 protein: CASSTSDRGPYEQYF
clone size: -; J gene: TRBJ2-3; V gene: TRBV29-1; D gene: TRBD1; CDR3 DNA: TGCAGCGTTGCGACAGGGGTTAGCACAGATACGCAGTCTTTT; CDR3 protein: CSVATGVSTDTQSF
clone size: -; J gene: TRBJ1-3; V gene: TRBV2; D gene: TRBD1; CDR3 DNA: TGTGCCAGCGGGGGGACAGGCGGCTACACCATATATTTT; CDR3 protein: CASGGTGGYTIYF
clone size: -; J gene: TRBJ2-3; V gene: TRBV28; D gene: TRBD1; CDR3 DNA: TGTGCCAGCAGGCGACAGGGTCTGGGAGATACGCAGTATTTT; CDR3 protein: CASRRQGLGDTQYF
clone size: many; J gene: TRBJ2-2; V gene: TRBV5-1; D gene: -; CDR3 DNA: TGCGCCAGCAGCTTCGGTCAACCGCGAGTCACCGGGGAGCTGTTTTTT; CDR3 protein: CASSFGQPRVTGELFF
clone size: -; J gene: TRBJ2-1; V gene: TRBV13; D gene: -; CDR3 DNA: TGTGCCAGCAGCTTAGTCACCGGGACGGCCTACAATGAGCAGTTCTTC; CDR3 protein: CASSLVTGTAYNEQFF
clone size: -; J gene: TRBJ2-3; V gene: TRBV28; D gene: -; CDR3 DNA: TGTGCCAGCAGTCTGAGTCAGGGGTTTTCCACAGATACGCAGTATTTT; CDR3 protein: CASSLSQGFSTDTQYF
clone size: -; J gene: TRBJ2-5; V gene: TRBV5-4; D gene: -; CDR3 DNA: TGTGCCAGCAGCCCCCAGGGAGGTTTTCAAGAGACCCAGTACTTC; CDR3 protein: CASSPQGGFQETQYF
clone size: many; J gene: TRBJ2-1; V gene: TRBV6-5; D gene: -; CDR3 DNA: TGTGCCAGCAGTTACTCGATTGACAATGAGCAGTTCTTC; CDR3 protein: CASSYSIDNEQFF
clone size: -; J gene: TRBJ2-2; V gene: TRBV7-9; D gene: -; CDR3 DNA: TGTGCCAGCAGCTTAGGAGTGGGCAGTTCGAACACCGGGGAGCTGTTTTTT; CDR3 protein: CASSLGVGSSNTGELFF
clone size: few; J gene: TRBJ2-1; V gene: TRBV5-1; D gene: TRBD2; CDR3 DNA: TGCGCCAGCAGCGCAACCGTAGCGGGAGAGACCTACAATGAGCAGTTCTTC; CDR3 protein: CASSATVAGETYNEQFF
clone size: few; J gene: TRBJ2-3; V gene: TRBV20-1; D gene: -; CDR3 DNA: TGCAGTGCTCGCGGACCCACCCGGGATACGCAGTATTTT; CDR3 protein: CSARGPTRDTQYF
clone size: few; J gene: TRBJ2-1; V gene: TRBV11-3; D gene: -; CDR3 DNA: TGTGCCAGCAGCCTGGGGCCTCGGCATCAGCAGTTCTTC; CDR3 protein: CASSLGPRHQQFF
clone size: -; J gene: TRBJ2-5; V gene: TRBV20-1; D gene: -; CDR3 DNA: TGCAGTGCTAGAGGGGGATTTTGGGAGACCCAGTACTTC; CDR3 protein: CSARGGFWETQYF
clone size: few; J gene: TRBJ2-7; V gene: TRBV6-2/TRBV6-3; D gene: TRBD1; CDR3 DNA: TGTGCCAGCACCACAACTACGGGACAGGGGGCATTCTACGAGCAGTACTTC; CDR3 protein: CASTTTTGQGAFYEQYF
clone size: many; J gene: TRBJ2-3; V gene: TRBV20-1; D gene: TRBD2; CDR3 DNA: TGCAGTAGGACTAGCGGGAGCACAGATACGCAGTATTTT; CDR3 protein: CSRTSGSTDTQYF
clone size: -; J gene: TRBJ1-5; V gene: TRBV20-1; D gene: -; CDR3 DNA: TGCAGTGCTAGAGAGGGGGGAGATTATAGCAATCAGCCCCAGCATTTT; CDR3 protein: CSAREGGDYSNQPQHF
clone size: -; J gene: TRBJ2-2; V gene: TRBV6-5; D gene: TRBD2; CDR3 DNA: TGTGCCAGCAGTTTGAACCGGGACTACGGGGAGCTGTTTTTT; CDR3 protein: CASSLNRDYGELFF
clone size: many; J gene: TRBJ2-1; V gene: TRBV6-5; D gene: -; CDR3 DNA: TGTGCCAGCAGTATCTCGGGGGGCCATAGCAATGAGCAGTTCTTC; CDR3 protein: CASSISGGHSNEQFF
clone size: -; J gene: TRBJ2-5; V gene: TRBV2; D gene: -; CDR3 DNA: TGTGCCAGCAGTGAAAGCCGGGGGAAGTCAGAGACCCAGTACTTC; CDR3 protein: CASSESRGKSETQYF
clone size: many; J gene: TRBJ2-3; V gene: TRBV5-6; D gene: -; CDR3 DNA: TGTGCCAGCAGCCTCCCCGGGACACAGGGATATACGCAGTATTTT; CDR3 protein: CASSLPGTQGYTQYF
clone size: -; J gene: TRBJ1-5; V gene: TRBV19; D gene: -; CDR3 DNA: TGTGCCAGTAGTGGAGGATTCAATCAGCCCCAGCATTTT; CDR3 protein: CASSGGFNQPQHF
clone size: -; J gene: TRBJ2-1; V gene: TRBV5-1; D gene: TRBD2; CDR3 DNA: TGCGCCAGCAGCCGCCCACTAGCGGGGGTCTCCTACAATGAGCAGTTCTTC; CDR3 protein: CASSRPLAGVSYNEQFF
clone size: few; J gene: TRBJ2-1; V gene: TRBV19; D gene: -; CDR3 DNA: TGTGCCAGTAGTATAGCCCAGGGAGGTGGCAATGAGCAGTTCTTC; CDR3 protein: CASSIAQGGGNEQFF
clone size: many; J gene: TRBJ2-7; V gene: TRBV5-1; D gene: TRBD2; CDR3 DNA: TGCGCCAGCAGCCCGGGAGGGGGGACTACCCCTGGGGAGTACTTC; CDR3 protein: CASSPGGGTTPGEYF
clone size: -; J gene: TRBJ2-7; V gene: TRBV6-2/TRBV6-3; D gene: TRBD1; CDR3 DNA: TGTGCCAGCACCCTTCCCCCGGGACAGGGAAACCAGACCAGCTCCTACGAGCAGTACTTC; CDR3 protein: CASTLPPGQGNQTSSYEQYF
clone size: -; J gene: TRBJ2-1; V gene: TRBV20-1; D gene: TRBD1; CDR3 DNA: TGCAGTGCTAGAGATTATCAGGGACAGGGGGCCTTCTACAATGAGCAGTTCTTC; CDR3 protein: CSARDYQGQGAFYNEQFF
clone size: once; J gene: TRBJ1-5; V gene: TRBV2; D gene: TRBD1; CDR3 DNA: TGTGCCAGCAGTCGGGACAGGGTAGGTCAGCCCCAGCATTTT; CDR3 protein: CASSRDRVGQPQHF
clone size: few; J gene: TRBJ1-5; V gene: TRBV19; D gene: -; CDR3 DNA: TGTGCCAGTAGCCCCGACGTGAATCAGCCCCAGCATTTT; CDR3 protein: CASSPDVNQPQHF
clone size: few; J gene: TRBJ1-2; V gene: TRBV6-2/TRBV6-3; D gene: -; CDR3 DNA: TGTGCCAGCAGTTCCGGCCGGGGGGCGGACTATGGCTACACCTTC; CDR3 protein: CASSSGRGADYGYTF
clone size: -; J gene: TRBJ2-5; V gene: TRBV6-5; D gene: -; CDR3 DNA: TGTGCCAGCAGTTATTCCTTTGGGGGGACCCAGTACTTC; CDR3 protein: CASSYSFGGTQYF
clone size: -; J gene: TRBJ2-1; V gene: TRBV2; D gene: TRBD2; CDR3 DNA: TGTGCCAACCCACTAGCGGGGAAAAACAATGAGCAGTTCTTC; CDR3 protein: CANPLAGKNNEQFF
clone size: few; J gene: TRBJ2-1; V gene: TRBV6-2/TRBV6-3; D gene: TRBD1; CDR3 DNA: TGTGCCAGCAGACGACAGGGGGCGAGCAATGAGCAGTTCTTC; CDR3 protein: CASRRQGASNEQFF
clone size: many; J gene: TRBJ2-5; V gene: TRBV12-3/TRBV12-4; D gene: -; CDR3 DNA: TGTGCCAGCAGCCATGGGGGGAGGGAGACCCAGTACTTC; CDR3 protein: CASSHGGRETQYF
clone size: few; J gene: TRBJ2-7; V gene: TRBV20-1; D gene: -; CDR3 DNA: TGCAGTGCTCGAGGTAGTAGATCGTACGAGCAGTACTTC; CDR3 protein: CSARGSRSYEQYF
clone size: few; J gene: TRBJ2-7; V gene: TRBV7-9; D gene: -; CDR3 DNA: TGTGCCAGCAGCTCGGGCCGATGGGAGCAGTACTTC; CDR3 protein: CASSSGRWEQYF